This T cell receptor beta chain was captured by sequencing in a study of CD8 T cells in ankylosing spondylitis (dated by TCRdb to 2017 to 2019). Turning to the overall study: T cell receptor beta repertoires were profiled in healthy donors and ankylosing spondylitis patients so that disease-linked TCR variants could be found. The full study cohort was made up of about 24 ankylosing spondylitis patients and more than 90 healthy donors. Samples of peripheral blood were taken, and for ankylosing spondylitis patients, synovial fluid was collected as well.

What the authors observed across the whole study: A TCR beta motif made up of fewer than 10 highly homologous amino acid variants appeared to be characteristic of blood from ankylosing spondylitis patients. The disease-linked clones showed a CD8+ phenotype and occurred at relatively low frequencies in peripheral blood. Some of the motif variants had been reported before in the synovial fluid and blood of reactive arthritis patients, a finding that suggests common disease-initiation mechanisms. The disease-linked clones were reported to be significantly enriched in matched synovial fluid samples from ankylosing spondylitis patients.

This clonotype was found many times. What this receptor recognizes is not known. No quality values exist for individual bases; no much larger clone is one base distant. Data came from an Illumina HiSeq 2500. TCR beta libraries were prepared by quantitative 5'-RACE with molecular barcodes. For the original study's pipeline: Disease-linked TCR variants were identified with a new computational method built on a probabilistic model of VDJ rearrangement. TCRdb reran the public reads through fastp at Q25 and MiXCR, keeping productive beta chains. Entries are consolidated by CDR3 protein sequence, retaining the most common genes and DNA. The V and J calls follow TCRdb's processing rather than the paper's. The sample includes some 120,000 distinct CDR3 sequences, with about 6.4% observed a single time. The ten largest clones represent 12% of the sample. At the junction V is shortened by 6 bases and J by 1 base; bases outside the gene matches: 8. CDR1 DFQATT and CDR2 SNEGSKA are derived from the germline V gene (reference sequence). The CDR3 numbers 15 residues from cysteine through phenylalanine. Solely the CDR3 DNA is kept, with 45 bases framed from the first base.

The receptor was isolated from a male donor with ankylosing spondylitis or in good health (not recorded which). The chain was built from TRBV20-1 and TRBJ2-5; 10 junctional bases match TRBD2. Input material: blood, either unsorted or a sorted T cell fraction (not recorded which). In nucleotides, the sequence is TGCAGTGCAAACGGTCTAGCGGGGGTCCAAGAGACCCAGTACTTC. This is translated as CSANGLAGVQETQYF.